The next 6 T cell receptor beta chains were all read from a single sample in a study of T cell responses to AZD1222 COVID-19 vaccine. The repertoire was sequenced with immunoSEQ multiplex PCR; TCRdb's copy has only in-frame clones and lacks some. The repertoire consists of roughly 150,000 clones, with nearly 95% occurring once and the leading ten covering 2% to 2.5%. The material was peripheral blood, obtained on day 0 of AZD1222 vaccination. These receptors originate from an adult in good health.

The gene calls are TRBV7-4 and TRBJ2-5, with D unresolved. The V and J ends lost 1 base and 5 bases respectively, with 11 bases between them. Per germline, CDR1 SGHVT and CDR2 SQSDAQ. The CDR3 totals 14 residues. CDR3 sequence reads: CASSLVWGLETQYF. The CDR3 nucleotides read TGTGCCAGCAGCTTAGTCTGGGGTTTGGAGACCCAGTACTTC.

V and J are TRBV5-1 and TRBJ2-1; D gene uncertain. Germline V gives CDR1 SGHRS, CDR2 YFSETQ. V lost 5 bases and J lost 5, with 14 bases in between. The CDR3 sequence is 14 residues long. CDR3 sequence: CASRPSLVNNEQFF. The DNA for the CDR3 is TGCGCCAGCAGGCCAAGCCTAGTGAACAATGAGCAGTTCTTC.

The chain has TRBV6-5 and TRBJ2-5; 8 bases align to TRBD1. The V segment lost 0 bases and the J segment 7 bases; nucleotides outside the gene matches: 7. The CDR3 runs to 15 residues. Looked up from germline, CDR1 is MNHEY and CDR2 is SVGAGI. The CDR3 region is CASSYSNDRGRTQYF. CDR3 coding DNA: TGTGCCAGCAGTTACTCGAATGACAGGGGAAGGACCCAGTACTTC.

V gene TRBV5-4 combines with J gene TRBJ2-1; D may be TRBD2 (5 bases). With 0 bases removed from V and 0 bases from J, the gap between germline ends came to 13 bases. This CDR3 is 17 amino acids long. The germline V gene has CDR1 SGHNT and CDR2 YYREEE (reference sequence). The CDR3 sequence is CASSLGTVISSYNEQFF. The CDR3 coding sequence is TGTGCCAGCAGCTTGGGGACTGTAATTAGCTCCTACAATGAGCAGTTCTTC.

The CDR3 protein is CASSISFWGAAEAFF. Here the CDR3 DNA reads TGTGCCAGCAGCATATCGTTCTGGGGGGCCGCTGAAGCTTTCTTT. The chain uses TRBV21-1 and TRBJ1-1. TRBV21-1 is assigned pseudogene status. CDR3 length: 15 amino acids.

The rearrangement links TRBV4-2 to TRBJ2-1; 9 nucleotides line up with TRBD2. CDR3 size: 19 residues. The V gene end was trimmed by 2 bases and the J gene end by 5 bases; junction bases not matched to a gene: 16. CDR1 LGHNA and CDR2 YNFKEQ come from the germline V gene. The CDR3 bases are TGTGCCAGCAGCCAAAACCCCCTTTCGAGCGGGGGGTACGACAATGAGCAGTTCTTC. Translating it yields CASSQNPLSSGGYDNEQFF.